Sequencing of this T cell receptor (beta chain) was carried out in a study of OX40 agonist ivuxolimab in advanced cancers. Regarding the complete study: Ivuxolimab was an agonistic, fully human IgG2 monoclonal antibody directed against OX40 (CD134), a costimulatory receptor. Partial responses occurred in three dose-escalation patients, of whom one had hepatocellular carcinoma and two had cutaneous melanoma. Peripheral TCRbeta sequencing aimed to test whether ivuxolimab altered TCR sequence diversity and caused clonal T-cell expansion. The paper reports the monotherapy dose-escalation portion (N = 52 patients) of the phase I ivuxolimab trial. Intravenous ivuxolimab was administered to patients every 2 weeks at six dose levels: 0.01, 0.1, 0.3, 1.5, 3 and 10 mg/kg. A male proportion of approximately 83% and a mean age of approximately 60 years, ranging from roughly 20 to 80, were recorded for the dose-escalation cohort. Of the roughly 50 dose-escalation patients, hepatocellular carcinoma was present in around 20, melanoma in around 15, renal cell carcinoma in 9 and head and neck cancer in 9. Patients were allowed to have had prior anti-PD-1, anti-PD-L1 or anti-CTLA-4 therapy, and 40% to 45% of the dose-escalation patients had been treated with checkpoint inhibitors. Results and caveats for the whole study, not just this receptor: Clonal expansion of both CD4+ and CD8+ blood T cells was observed from baseline to week 6 at doses 0.1 to 3.0 mg/kg. Antigen specificity was not determined for the clonally expanded peripheral T cells. Low levels of normalized T-cell clonal expansion were also seen in some nonresponding patients. After ivuxolimab, more expanded clones were found on average in CD8+ T cells than in CD4+ T cells. Partial responders in the 0.1-3.0 mg/kg groups had among the lowest normalized peripheral clonal expansion, especially among CD8+ T cells.

For sequencing of the TCRbeta CDR3 region, genomic DNA was extracted from the sorted cells. The immunoSEQ Assay was used to sequence the TCRbeta CDR3 regions. The immuneACCESS repertoire file appears here via TCRdb, limited to in-frame rearrangements. These files lack a portion of the clones; in checked studies, under half of the deficit traces to unresolved V genes, and the cause of the others is not known. For this sample there are tens of thousands of clones; just over 85% appear just once. Approximately 15% of the sample belongs to the ten largest clones. V loses 1 base of germline sequence and J loses 10 bases, and the interval between the two ends is 10 bases. The CDR3 goes from the cysteine to the phenylalanine over 12 residues. The read is trimmed to its CDR3 DNA, 36 bases read in frame from base 1. CDR1 and CDR2 are drawn from the germline V gene (reference sequence): SEHNR, FQNEAQ. Patients with a history of autoimmune disease or receiving systemic immunosuppression were excluded from the trial. In every dose cohort, peripheral blood was drawn for TCR sequencing at baseline, cycle 4 day 1, and cycle 7 day 1. The samples were drawn from a first-in-human, open-label, multicenter phase I dose-escalation trial of ivuxolimab. Adults with locally advanced or metastatic head and neck squamous cell, hepatocellular, melanoma or renal cell carcinoma were enrolled in the trial. Before TCR sequencing, CD4+ and CD8+ T cells were separately sorted from peripheral blood.

This clone showed up just a few times. Its antigen remains undetermined. Base quality data are lacking; no much larger clone is found one base away. The clonotype was recovered from an adult with an advanced solid tumor such as melanoma, head and neck, liver or kidney cancer. The receptor chain draws on TRBV7-9 and TRBJ2-5; no D gene is confidently identified. The sample in question was CD4+ or CD8+ T cells sorted from blood, obtained in a trial of the OX40 agonist ivuxolimab. The CDR3 protein is CASSLGEWGQYF. The DNA reads as follows: TGTGCCAGCAGCTTAGGGGAATGGGGCCAGTACTTC.